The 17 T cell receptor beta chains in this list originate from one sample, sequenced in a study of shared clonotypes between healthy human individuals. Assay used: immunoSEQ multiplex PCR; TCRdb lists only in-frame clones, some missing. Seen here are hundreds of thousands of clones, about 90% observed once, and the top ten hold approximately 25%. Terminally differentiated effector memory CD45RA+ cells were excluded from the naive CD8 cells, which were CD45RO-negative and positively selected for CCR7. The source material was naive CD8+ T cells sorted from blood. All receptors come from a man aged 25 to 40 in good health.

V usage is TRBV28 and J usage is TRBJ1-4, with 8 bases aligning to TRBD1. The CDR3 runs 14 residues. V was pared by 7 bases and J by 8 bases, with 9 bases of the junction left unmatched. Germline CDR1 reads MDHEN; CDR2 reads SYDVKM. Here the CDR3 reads CASTKDRVYEKLFF. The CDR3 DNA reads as TGTGCCAGCACCAAGGACAGGGTCTACGAAAAACTGTTTTTT.

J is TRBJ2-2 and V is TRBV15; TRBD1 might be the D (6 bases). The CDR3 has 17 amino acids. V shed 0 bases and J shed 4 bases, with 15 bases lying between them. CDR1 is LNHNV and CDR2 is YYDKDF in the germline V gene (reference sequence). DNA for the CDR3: TGTGCCACCAGCAGAGATACAGTACAGGGCGGCACCGGGGAGCTGTTTTTT. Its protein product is CATSRDTVQGGTGELFF.

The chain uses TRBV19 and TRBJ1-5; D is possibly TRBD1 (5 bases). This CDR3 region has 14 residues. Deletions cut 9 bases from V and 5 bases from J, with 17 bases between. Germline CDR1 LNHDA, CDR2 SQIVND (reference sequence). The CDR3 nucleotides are TGTGCCAGCCGACCAGACAGTGCTCATCAGCCCCAGCATTTT. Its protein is CASRPDSAHQPQHF.

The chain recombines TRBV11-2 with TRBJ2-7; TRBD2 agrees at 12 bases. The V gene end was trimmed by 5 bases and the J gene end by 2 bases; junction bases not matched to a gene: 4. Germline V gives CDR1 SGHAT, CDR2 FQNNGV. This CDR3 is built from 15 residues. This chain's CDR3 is CASSLAGGPAYEQYF. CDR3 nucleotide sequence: TGTGCCAGCAGCCTAGCGGGAGGGCCCGCCTACGAGCAGTACTTC.

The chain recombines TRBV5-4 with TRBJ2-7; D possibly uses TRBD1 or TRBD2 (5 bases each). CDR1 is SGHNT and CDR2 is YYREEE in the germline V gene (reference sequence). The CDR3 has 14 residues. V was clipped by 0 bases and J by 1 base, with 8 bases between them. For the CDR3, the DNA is TGTGCCAGCAGCTTGGGGGACCCATCCTACGAGCAGTACTTC. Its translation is CASSLGDPSYEQYF.

CDR3 sequence: CALLAGGTYEQYF. Here the CDR3 DNA reads TGTGCCTTATTAGCGGGAGGGACCTACGAGCAGTACTTC. This rearrangement joins TRBV30 to TRBJ2-7; TRBD2 matches at 11 bases. J lost 2 bases, V lost 7 bases, and 4 bases had no gene match. This CDR3 spans 13 amino acids. From germline, CDR1 is GTSNPN and CDR2 SVGIG (reference sequence).

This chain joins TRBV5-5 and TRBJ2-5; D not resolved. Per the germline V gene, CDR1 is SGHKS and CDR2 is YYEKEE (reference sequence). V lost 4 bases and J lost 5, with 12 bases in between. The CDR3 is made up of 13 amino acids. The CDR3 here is CASSVNLGETQYF. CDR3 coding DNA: TGTGCCAGCAGCGTAAACCTGGGGGAGACCCAGTACTTC. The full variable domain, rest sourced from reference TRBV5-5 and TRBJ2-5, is DAGVTQSPTHLIKTRGQQVTLRCSPISGHKSVSWYQQVLGQGPQFIFQYYEKEERGRGNFPDRFSARQFPNYSSELNVNALLLGDSALYLCASSVNLGETQYFGPGTRLLVL.

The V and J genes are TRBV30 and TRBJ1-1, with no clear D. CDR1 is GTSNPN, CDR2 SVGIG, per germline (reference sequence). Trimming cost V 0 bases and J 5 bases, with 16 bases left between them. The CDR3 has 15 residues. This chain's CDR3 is CAWSVFRVRRTEAFF. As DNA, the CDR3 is TGTGCCTGGAGTGTATTCCGGGTCAGGAGGACTGAAGCTTTCTTT.

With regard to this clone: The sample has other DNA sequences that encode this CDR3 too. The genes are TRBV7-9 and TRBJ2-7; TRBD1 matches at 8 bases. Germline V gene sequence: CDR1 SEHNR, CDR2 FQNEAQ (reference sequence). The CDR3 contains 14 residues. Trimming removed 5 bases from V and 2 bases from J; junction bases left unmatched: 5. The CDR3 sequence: CASSLTGGTYEQYF. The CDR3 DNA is TGTGCCAGCAGCCTCACAGGGGGGACCTACGAGCAGTACTTC.

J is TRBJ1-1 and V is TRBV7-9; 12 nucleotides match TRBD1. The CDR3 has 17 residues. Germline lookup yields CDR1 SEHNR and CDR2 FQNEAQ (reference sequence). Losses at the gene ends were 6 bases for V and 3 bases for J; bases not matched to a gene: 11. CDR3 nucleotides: TGTGCCAGCAGTTCGCCCGGGACAGGGGGCCCCGACACTGAAGCTTTCTTT. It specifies CASSSPGTGGPDTEAFF.

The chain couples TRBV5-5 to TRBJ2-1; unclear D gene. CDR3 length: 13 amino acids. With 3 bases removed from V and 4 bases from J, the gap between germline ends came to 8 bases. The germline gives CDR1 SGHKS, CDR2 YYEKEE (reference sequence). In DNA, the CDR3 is TGTGCCAGCAGCTCCGGGTATTACAATGAGCAGTTCTTC. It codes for CASSSGYYNEQFF. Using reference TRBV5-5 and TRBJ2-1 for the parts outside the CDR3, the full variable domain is DAGVTQSPTHLIKTRGQQVTLRCSPISGHKSVSWYQQVLGQGPQFIFQYYEKEERGRGNFPDRFSARQFPNYSSELNVNALLLGDSALYLCASSSGYYNEQFFGPGTRLTVL.

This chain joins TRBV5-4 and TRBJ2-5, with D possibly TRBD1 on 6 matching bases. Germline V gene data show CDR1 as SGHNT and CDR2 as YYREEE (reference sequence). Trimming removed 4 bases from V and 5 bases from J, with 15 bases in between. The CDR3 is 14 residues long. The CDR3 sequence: CASSEGGLWETQYF. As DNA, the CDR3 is TGTGCCAGCAGCGAAGGGGGATTGTGGGAGACCCAGTACTTC. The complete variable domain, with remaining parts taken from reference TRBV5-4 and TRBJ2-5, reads ETGVTQSPTHLIKTRGQQVTLRCSSQSGHNTVSWYQQALGQGPQFIFQYYREEENGRGNFPPRFSGLQFPNYSSELNVNALELDDSALYLCASSEGGLWETQYFGPGTRLLVL.

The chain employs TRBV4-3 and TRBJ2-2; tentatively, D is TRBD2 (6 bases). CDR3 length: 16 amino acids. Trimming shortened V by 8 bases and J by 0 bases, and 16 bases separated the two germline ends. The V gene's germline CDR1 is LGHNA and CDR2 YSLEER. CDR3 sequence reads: CASRTGGRANTGELFF. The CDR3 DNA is TGCGCCAGCCGCACCGGAGGGAGAGCGAACACCGGGGAGCTGTTTTTT.

CDR3 in amino acids: CASRTGVMNTEAFF. In DNA, the CDR3 is TGTGCCAGCAGGACAGGGGTTATGAACACTGAAGCTTTCTTT. The chain has TRBV7-9 and TRBJ1-1; 8 nucleotides match TRBD1. Germline V lookup: CDR1 SEHNR, CDR2 FQNEAQ (reference sequence). Germline trimming cut 6 bases from V and 0 bases from J; bases unmatched to any gene: 3. The length of the CDR3 is 14 residues.

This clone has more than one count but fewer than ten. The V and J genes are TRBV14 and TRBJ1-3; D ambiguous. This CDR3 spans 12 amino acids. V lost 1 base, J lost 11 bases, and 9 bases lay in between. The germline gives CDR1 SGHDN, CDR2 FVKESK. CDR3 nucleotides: TGTGCCAGCAGCCAAGGGGCCGTGCCCATATATTTT. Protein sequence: CASSQGAVPIYF. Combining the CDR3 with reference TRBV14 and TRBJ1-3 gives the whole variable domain EAGVTQFPSHSVIEKGQTVTLRCDPISGHDNLYWYRRVMGKEIKFLLHFVKESKQDESGMPNNRFLAERTGGTYSTLKVQPAELEDSGVYFCASSQGAVPIYFGEGSWLTVV.

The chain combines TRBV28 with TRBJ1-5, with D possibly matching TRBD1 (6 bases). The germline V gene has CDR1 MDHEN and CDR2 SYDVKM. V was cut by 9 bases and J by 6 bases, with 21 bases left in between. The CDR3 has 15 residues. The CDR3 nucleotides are TGTGCCAGTACAGGGCAAAAAGAGTCCATTCAGCCCCAGCATTTT. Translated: CASTGQKESIQPQHF.

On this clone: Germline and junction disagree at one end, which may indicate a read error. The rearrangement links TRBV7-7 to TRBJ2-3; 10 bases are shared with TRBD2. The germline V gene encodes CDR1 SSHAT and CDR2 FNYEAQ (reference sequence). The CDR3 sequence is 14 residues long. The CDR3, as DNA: TGTGCTAGCAGCTTGCTAGCGGGAGAAGATACGCAGTATTTT. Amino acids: CASSLLAGEDTQYF.